This TCR beta chain emerged from a study of PD-1 blockade in mismatch repair-deficient tumors. Study summary: Enrolled about 2013-2016, patients had progressing, pretreated mismatch repair-deficient cancers of approximately 13 types.

The CDR3 has 13 residues. The V segment lost 7 bases and the J segment 1 base; nucleotides outside the gene matches: 7. CDR1 is GTSNPN and CDR2 is SVGIG in the germline V gene (reference sequence). Sequencing was performed with immunoSEQ multiplex PCR; in TCRdb, only in-frame clones are kept and a portion is missing. This table holds over 15,000 clones, approximately 81% found once. TCR sequencing covered a few patients who responded to pembrolizumab. The specimen comprised PBMCs, sampled before pembrolizumab treatment. This chain joins TRBV30 and TRBJ2-7, with 7 bases that match TRBD2. This receptor was obtained from an adult with mismatch repair-deficient cancer. CDR3: CALNGGGSYEQYF. The CDR3 nucleotides are TGTGCCTTGAATGGGGGAGGGTCCTACGAGCAGTACTTC.